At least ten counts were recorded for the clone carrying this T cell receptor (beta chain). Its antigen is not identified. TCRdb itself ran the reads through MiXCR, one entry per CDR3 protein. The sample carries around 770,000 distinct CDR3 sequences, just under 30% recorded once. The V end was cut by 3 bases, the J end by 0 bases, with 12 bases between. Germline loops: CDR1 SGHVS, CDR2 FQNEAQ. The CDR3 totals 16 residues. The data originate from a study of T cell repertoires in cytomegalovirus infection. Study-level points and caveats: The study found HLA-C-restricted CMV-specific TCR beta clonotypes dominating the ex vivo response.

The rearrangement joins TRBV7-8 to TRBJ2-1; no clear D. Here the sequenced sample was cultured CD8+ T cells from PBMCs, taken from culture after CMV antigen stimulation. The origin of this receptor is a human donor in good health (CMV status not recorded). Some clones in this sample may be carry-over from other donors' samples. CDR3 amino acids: CASSFDPVASYNEQFF. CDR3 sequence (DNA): TGTGCCAGCAGCTTTGATCCGGTCGCCTCCTACAATGAGCAGTTCTTC.